The clone carrying this T cell receptor (beta chain) was picked up a small number of times. Its antigen is currently unknown. The data derive from a study of multiple sclerosis patients with progressive multifocal leukoencephalopathy. Overall study findings and caveats: Before and during natalizumab, the clones expanded at PML already existed. The findings' link to JC virus versus immunocompromise remained uncertain.

Time point specified: time of PML onset. The germline V gene encodes CDR1 SEHNR and CDR2 FQNEAQ (reference sequence). The CDR3 runs 19 residues. V was clipped by 4 bases and J by 3 bases; unmatched bases: 13. The method was immunoSEQ multiplex PCR; TCRdb's version includes in-frame clones alone and lacks a portion of them. The profile covers tens of thousands of clones, with around 85% appearing a single time and over 10% taken by the ten largest. The chain recombines TRBV7-9 with TRBJ2-6; 9 bases line up with TRBD2. This clonotype originated in a woman in her twenties or thirties with progressive multifocal leukoencephalopathy. The sample in question was PBMCs, obtained from a patient treated with natalizumab. This chain's CDR3 is CASSCDRGGAYRGANVLTF. The CDR3 DNA reads as TGTGCCAGCAGCTGCGATCGCGGGGGGGCCTATCGTGGGGCCAACGTCCTGACTTTC.